What follows are 2 T cell receptor beta chains derived from one specimen sequenced in a study of T-cell memory formation after mild COVID-19. Via MiXCR, TCRdb re-called the 5' RACE reads, giving one row per CDR3 protein. The repertoire has 300,000 to 400,000 distinct CDR3 sequences, around 15% of them found once; the top ten carry 20% to 25%. Source material: PBMCs or a T cell subset sorted from them (not recorded which). Every receptor here comes from a man in his late teens or twenties who had mild COVID-19 (a few samples of this study predate the infection). Cell type and time point are not known.

The V and J genes are TRBV5-1 and TRBJ2-3; 9 nucleotides align to TRBD2. This CDR3 has 14 amino acids. Per germline, CDR1 SGHRS and CDR2 YFSETQ. V lost 5 bases to trimming and J lost 2 bases; unmatched junction nucleotides: 3. CDR3: CASRASGDTDTQYF. CDR3 nucleotide sequence: TGCGCCAGCAGGGCTAGCGGGGACACAGATACGCAGTATTTT.

Ten or more counts support this clonotype. V usage is TRBV7-9 and J usage is TRBJ2-5; either TRBD1 or TRBD2 may fit D (6 bases each). Germline CDR1 and CDR2: SEHNR and FQNEAQ (reference sequence). The CDR3 is 15 residues long. V lost 5 bases, J lost 2 bases, and 15 bases lay in between. The CDR3 loop reads CASSPMGGYQETQYF. CDR3 nucleotides: TGTGCCAGCAGCCCGATGGGGGGCTATCAAGAGACCCAGTACTTC.